This TCR beta chain was recorded in a study of T cells after posttransplantation cyclophosphamide. The CDR3 loop spans 13 amino acids. In germline, CDR1 is MDHEN, CDR2 SYDVKM. With V trimmed by 5 bases and J by 6 bases, 6 bases remained unmatched. Data came from immunoSEQ multiplex PCR; TCRdb stores just in-frame clones and leaves some out. The sample has over 8,500 clones, 80% to 90% seen once; the top ten hold 5% to 6.5%. Treatment was busulfan-fludarabine conditioning, a marrow graft, and cyclophosphamide on days +3 and +4. Findings and caveats of the study: Later post-transplant blood repertoires were often dominated by donor CD8+ memory clones. Tissue-infiltrating T cells from skin or gut overlapped little with blood T cells. Recipient CMV seropositivity and CMV reactivation strongly tracked TRB clonality.

Notes on this clone: Its target is not known.

The chain combines TRBV28 with TRBJ1-2, with 7 bases identical to TRBD1. The receptor was derived from a female patient in her fifties who received an allogeneic stem cell transplant from a related donor, was CMV-positive, and had no GVHD. The graft donor may have given rise to some T cells. The sample was PBMCs, taken after allogeneic stem cell transplant with posttransplant cyclophosphamide. Written as DNA, the CDR3 is TGTGCCAGCAGTCTTGACAGGGACCATGGCTACACCTTC. Translated: CASSLDRDHGYTF.